The clone carrying this TCR beta chain was recorded many times. What it recognizes is unknown. Original processing notes: A distant-metastasis classifier for papillary thyroid cancer was built using CDR3 differences across clinicopathological groups. Through MiXCR, TCRdb re-clonotyped the PCR reads. TCRdb, not the authors, supplied the V and J calls. The sample records tens of thousands of clones, around 16% being singletons. These data originate in a study of metastatic and nonmetastatic thyroid tumors. Study summary: Patients with malignant and benign thyroid disease provided blood and tumor or nodule tissue, whose repertoires were compared.

General observations from the study: Relative to benign nodules, malignant thyroid tumors were reportedly characterized by significantly elevated TCR beta diversity in blood and tumor.

Each patient went into thyroid surgery without having received any treatment. The CDR3 consists of 15 residues. Per germline, CDR1 DFQATT and CDR2 SNEGSKA (reference sequence). J lost 4 bases, V lost 6 bases, and 8 bases had no gene match. Material for sequencing was blood. The chain employs TRBV20-1 and TRBJ2-1; TRBD2 aligns across 11 bases. The TCR originated in a male donor with papillary thyroid cancer or a benign thyroid nodule (not recorded which). Some clones in this sample may be carry-over from other donors' samples. CDR3: CSAPDRTSGYNEQFF. The CDR3 nucleotides read TGCAGTGCCCCCGACCGGACTAGCGGGTACAATGAGCAGTTCTTC.